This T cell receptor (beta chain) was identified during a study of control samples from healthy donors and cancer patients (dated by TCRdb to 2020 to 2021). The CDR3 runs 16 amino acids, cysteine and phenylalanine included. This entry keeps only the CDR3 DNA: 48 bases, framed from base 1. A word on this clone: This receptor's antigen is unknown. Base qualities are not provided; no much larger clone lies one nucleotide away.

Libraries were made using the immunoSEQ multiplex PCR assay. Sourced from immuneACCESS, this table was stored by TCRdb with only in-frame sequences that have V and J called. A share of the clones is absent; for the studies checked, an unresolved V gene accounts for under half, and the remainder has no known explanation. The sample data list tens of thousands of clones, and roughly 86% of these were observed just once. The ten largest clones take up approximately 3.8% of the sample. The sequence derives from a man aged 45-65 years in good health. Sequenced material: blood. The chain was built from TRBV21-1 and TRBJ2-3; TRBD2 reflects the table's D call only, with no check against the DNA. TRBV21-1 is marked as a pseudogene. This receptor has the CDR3 CASSKEIAGRADTQYF. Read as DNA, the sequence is TGTGCCAGCAGCAAAGAGATAGCGGGGAGGGCAGATACGCAGTATTTT.